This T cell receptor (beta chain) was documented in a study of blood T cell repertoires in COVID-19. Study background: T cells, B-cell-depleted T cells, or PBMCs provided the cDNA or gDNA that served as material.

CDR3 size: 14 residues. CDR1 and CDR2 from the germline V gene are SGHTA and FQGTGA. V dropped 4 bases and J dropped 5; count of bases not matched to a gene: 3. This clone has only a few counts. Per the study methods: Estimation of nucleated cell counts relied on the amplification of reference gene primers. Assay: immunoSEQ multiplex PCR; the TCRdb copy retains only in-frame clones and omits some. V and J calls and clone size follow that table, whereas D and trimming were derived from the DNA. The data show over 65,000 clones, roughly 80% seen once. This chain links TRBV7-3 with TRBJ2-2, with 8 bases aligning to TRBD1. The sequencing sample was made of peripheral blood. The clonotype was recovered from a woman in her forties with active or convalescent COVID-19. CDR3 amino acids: CASSSDRGTGELFF. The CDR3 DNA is TGTGCCAGCAGCTCCGACAGGGGTACCGGGGAGCTGTTTTTT.